Presented here are 17 T cell receptor beta chains from one specimen sequenced in a study of blood T cell repertoires in COVID-19. Only in-frame clones appear in the TCRdb table, and some are missing; sequencing was by immunoSEQ multiplex PCR. The data contain more than 200,000 clones, around 84% of them singletons. The specimen sequenced was PBMCs or T cells enriched from blood (not recorded which). These receptors were taken from a woman aged 45-60 years who had recovered from COVID-19.

This clone appeared a few times. This chain connects TRBV7-2 to TRBJ2-7; perhaps TRBD2 as D (5 bases). The CDR3 contains 14 residues. V shed 6 bases and J shed 1 base, with 13 bases lying between them. Germline assignment: CDR1 SGHTA and CDR2 FQGNSA. CDR3 nucleotides: TGTGCCAGCAGGCCACTCAGAGGGTCCTACGAGCAGTACTTC. Translated, it gives CASRPLRGSYEQYF.

This sequence joins TRBV30 and TRBJ1-1, with TRBD1 as a possible D gene (5 bases). Looked up from germline, CDR1 is GTSNPN and CDR2 is SVGIG (reference sequence). V was pared by 3 bases and J by 9 bases, with 14 bases between. The CDR3 spans 12 residues. The CDR3 protein is CAWSLTGTQAFF. CDR3 nucleotides: TGTGCCTGGAGCTTAACCGGGACTCAAGCTTTCTTT.

The chain combines TRBV28 with TRBJ1-2; 8 bases are a match to TRBD1. Per germline, CDR1 MDHEN and CDR2 SYDVKM. This CDR3 region has 16 residues. J was trimmed by 4 bases and V by 6 bases; bases with no gene match: 13. CDR3 bases: TGTGCCAGCAGCTCAGGGGGCGCTACCGGGGGCTATGGCTACACCTTC. Translated, it gives CASSSGGATGGYGYTF.

This clone was found a few times. The J gene is TRBJ2-7, the V gene TRBV27; 7 nucleotides align to TRBD1. The CDR3 loop spans 16 amino acids. The ends lost 0 bases at V and 2 bases at J; junction bases unmatched: 7. In germline, CDR1 is MNHEY, CDR2 SMNVEV (reference sequence). CDR3 bases: TGTGCCAGCAGTTTATCGTTTCAGGGGGTTACCTACGAGCAGTACTTC. Translating it yields CASSLSFQGVTYEQYF.

V is TRBV6-2 or TRBV6-3 and J is TRBJ2-7; 8 bases fit TRBD2. This CDR3 has 15 residues. V was clipped by 0 bases and J by 6 bases; unmatched bases: 7. Per the germline V gene, CDR1 is MNHEY and CDR2 is SVGEGT. The DNA of the CDR3 is TGTGCCAGCAGTTACTCGACGCTGACTAGCGTCGAGCAGTACTTC. Translated, it gives CASSYSTLTSVEQYF.

In DNA form, the CDR3 reads TGTGCCACCAGCAGCCGCCGGACCGGGACTGTTCGAAAACTGTTTTTT. Translated, it gives CATSSRRTGTVRKLFF. The J gene is TRBJ1-4, the V gene TRBV15; tentatively, D is TRBD1 (5 bases). The V and J ends lost 3 bases and 10 bases respectively, with 21 bases between them. This CDR3 region has 16 residues. Germline loops: CDR1 LNHNV, CDR2 YYDKDF (reference sequence).

The chain uses TRBV28 and TRBJ2-7, with a possible D match to TRBD2 (6 bases). V dropped 6 bases and J dropped 5 bases, with 17 bases sitting between them. Per the germline V gene, CDR1 is MDHEN and CDR2 is SYDVKM. The CDR3 is 14 amino acids. For the CDR3, the DNA is TGTGCCAGCAGATCGACTAGATCCAGGGACGAGCAGTACTTC. This translates into CASRSTRSRDEQYF.

Comments on this clone: This same CDR3 is encoded by further DNA sequences in the sample. This sequence joins TRBV10-3 and TRBJ2-7, with a possible D match to TRBD1 (6 bases). The length of the CDR3 is 13 residues. The germline V and J ends were trimmed by 6 bases and 1 base, with 10 bases remaining between them. Germline V gene data show CDR1 as ENHRY and CDR2 as SYGVKD. DNA for the CDR3: TGTGCCATCAGCCGACAGGATTCCTACGAGCAGTACTTC. Translating it yields CAISRQDSYEQYF.

CDR3: CASSPTGGNEKLFF. CDR3 in DNA: TGCGCCAGCAGTCCGACAGGGGGAAATGAAAAACTGTTTTTT. This rearrangement joins TRBV5-1 to TRBJ1-4; TRBD1 agrees at 9 bases. Germline CDR1 reads SGHRS; CDR2 reads YFSETQ. V lost 5 bases, J lost 5 bases, and 4 bases stayed unmatched. The CDR3 is 14 residues long.

The chain has TRBV24-1 and TRBJ2-1; 7 bases map to TRBD2. The CDR3 spans 15 residues. V dropped 3 bases and J dropped 7; count of bases not matched to a gene: 8. Germline values: CDR1 KGHDR, CDR2 SFDVKD. CDR3 sequence: CATSDPSLLANEQFF. In DNA form, the CDR3 reads TGTGCCACCAGTGATCCCTCCCTACTAGCGAATGAGCAGTTCTTC.

V usage is TRBV5-1 and J usage is TRBJ2-1, with a weak D call TRBD1 (6 bases). This CDR3 comprises 15 residues. Germline V gene lookup returns CDR1 SGHRS and CDR2 YFSETQ. Trimming left V 4 bases short and J 11 bases short, with 22 bases between. This CDR3 reads CASSPLGGEGSQQFF. Written as DNA, the CDR3 is TGCGCCAGCAGCCCACTTGGGGGCGAGGGTTCCCAGCAGTTCTTC.

The chain links TRBV10-3 to TRBJ2-2; D not resolved. V lost 2 bases and J 6 bases, leaving 4 bases between the germline ends. This CDR3 is 12 amino acids long. Germline CDR1 is ENHRY and CDR2 is SYGVKD. This CDR3 reads CAISEGSGELFF. Here the CDR3 DNA reads TGTGCCATCAGTGAGGGCTCCGGGGAGCTGTTTTTT.

This chain links TRBV18 with TRBJ2-7, with TRBD2 matching over 13 bases. The V gene's germline CDR1 is KGHSH and CDR2 LQKENI. Trimming at V came to 4 bases and at J to 4 bases, leaving 10 bases not matched to a gene. The CDR3 spans 17 residues. As DNA, the CDR3 is TGTGCCAGCTCACTTCGGCCGAGGACTAGCGGGAGATACGAGCAGTACTTC. Its translation: CASSLRPRTSGRYEQYF.

The chain has TRBV7-9 and TRBJ1-4; 8 positions match TRBD1. CDR3 length: 14 residues. Germline trimming cut 2 bases from V and 6 bases from J; bases unmatched to any gene: 2. From germline, CDR1 is SEHNR and CDR2 FQNEAQ (reference sequence). In DNA form, the CDR3 reads TGTGCCAGCAGCTTACGACAGGGGCATGAAAAACTGTTTTTT. Translation: CASSLRQGHEKLFF.

The J gene is TRBJ2-1, the V gene TRBV19; TRBD2 matches at 11 bases. CDR3 length: 15 amino acids. CDR1 is LNHDA and CDR2 is SQIVND in the germline V gene (reference sequence). V dropped 2 bases and J dropped 7; count of bases not matched to a gene: 4. CDR3 nucleotide sequence: TGTGCCAGTAGTATATGGGCTAGCGGGGGGAATGAGCAGTTCTTC. Translating it yields CASSIWASGGNEQFF.

The chain is built from TRBV28 and TRBJ2-3; 10 bases are a match to TRBD2. The CDR3 totals 16 residues. From germline, CDR1 is MDHEN and CDR2 SYDVKM. V was clipped by 7 bases and J by 2 bases; unmatched bases: 9. The chain's CDR3 is CASNGSSGRATDTQYF. DNA of the CDR3: TGTGCCAGCAATGGGTCTAGCGGGAGAGCCACAGATACGCAGTATTTT. The complete variable domain, with remaining parts taken from reference TRBV28 and TRBJ2-3, reads DVKVTQSSRYLVKRTGEKVFLECVQDMDHENMFWYRQDPGLGLRLIYFSYDVKMKEKGDIPEGYSVSREKKERFSLILESASTNQTSMYLCASNGSSGRATDTQYFGPGTRLTVL.

This chain connects TRBV2 to TRBJ2-5; 9 bases are shared with TRBD2. Germline assignment: CDR1 SNHLY and CDR2 FYNNEI. CDR3 length: 13 amino acids. V shed 6 bases and J 5 bases; nucleotides not matched to a gene: 4. CDR3 sequence (DNA): TGTGCCAGCAGGCGCGGGAGGGACGAGACCCAGTACTTC. This codes for CASRRGRDETQYF. The entire variable domain, with the rest obtained from reference TRBV2 and TRBJ2-5, is as follows: EPEVTQTPSHQVTQMGQEVILRCVPISNHLYFYWYRQILGQKVEFLVSFYNNEISEKSEIFDDQFSVERPDGSNFTLKIRSTKLEDSAMYFCASRRGRDETQYFGPGTRLLVL.